This T cell receptor (beta chain) derives from a study of T cells in women clearing cervical HPV infection. Study outcomes and limitations: CIN3+ cases had significantly higher TCR repertoire richness than controls, but evenness did not differ.

The repertoire was sequenced with immunoSEQ multiplex PCR; TCRdb's copy has only in-frame clones and lacks some. The sample totals about 35,000 clones. As for this clone: The antigen is unknown. The CDR3 goes on 3 residues after the read ends, and that part is filled in from the germline J gene. The sample carries other DNA sequences with the same CDR3.

The ends lost 6 bases at V and 0 bases at J; junction bases unmatched: 12. The V gene's germline CDR1 is KGHSH and CDR2 LQKENI. There are 17 residues in the CDR3. The receptor was derived from a woman aged 18 to 75 with a cervical HPV16 infection that either progressed to CIN3+ or cleared (not recorded which). Input material: blood buffy coat. The chain combines TRBV18 with TRBJ2-3; TRBD2 aligns across 7 bases. CDR3 region: CASSPLSQRGSTDTQYF. The sequenced part of the CDR3 DNA is TGTGCCAGCTCCCCCCTTTCTCAGCGGGGAAGCACAGATACG.